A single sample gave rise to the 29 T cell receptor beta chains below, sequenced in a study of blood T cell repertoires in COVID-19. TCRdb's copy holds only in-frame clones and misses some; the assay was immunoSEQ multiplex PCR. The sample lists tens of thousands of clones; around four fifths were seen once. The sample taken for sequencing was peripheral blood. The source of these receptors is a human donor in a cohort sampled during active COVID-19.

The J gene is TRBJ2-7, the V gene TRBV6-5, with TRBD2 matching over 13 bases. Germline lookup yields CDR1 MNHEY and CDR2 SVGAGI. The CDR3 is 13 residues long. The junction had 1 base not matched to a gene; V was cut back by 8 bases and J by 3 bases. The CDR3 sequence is CASGTSGDYEQYF. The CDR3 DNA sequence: TGTGCCAGCGGGACTAGCGGGGACTACGAGCAGTACTTC.

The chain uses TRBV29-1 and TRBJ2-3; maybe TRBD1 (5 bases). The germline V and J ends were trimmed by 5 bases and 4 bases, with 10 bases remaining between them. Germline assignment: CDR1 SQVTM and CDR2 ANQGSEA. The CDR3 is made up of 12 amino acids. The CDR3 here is CSVLQGPDTQYF. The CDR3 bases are TGCAGCGTTCTCCAGGGCCCAGATACGCAGTATTTT.

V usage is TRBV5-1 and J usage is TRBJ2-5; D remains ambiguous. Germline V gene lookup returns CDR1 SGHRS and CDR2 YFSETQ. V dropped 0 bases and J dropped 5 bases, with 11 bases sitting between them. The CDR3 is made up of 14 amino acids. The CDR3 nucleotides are TGCGCCAGCAGCTTGGGGCCTTTTGGCGAGACCCAGTACTTC. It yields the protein CASSLGPFGETQYF.

CDR3 residues: CASSSSGSAYNEQFF. CDR3 nucleotide sequence: TGTGCCAGCAGCTCTAGCGGGAGCGCCTACAATGAGCAGTTCTTC. The chain recombines TRBV7-8 with TRBJ2-1; the match to TRBD2 covers 10 bases. After removal of 4 bases from V and 2 bases from J, the junction contained 2 bases not matched to a gene. CDR3 length equals 15 residues. Germline V lookup: CDR1 SGHVS, CDR2 FQNEAQ.

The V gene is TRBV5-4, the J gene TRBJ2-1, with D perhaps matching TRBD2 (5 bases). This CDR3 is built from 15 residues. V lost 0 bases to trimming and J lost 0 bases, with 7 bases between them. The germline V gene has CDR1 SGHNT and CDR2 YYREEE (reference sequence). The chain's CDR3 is CASSLVRGSYNEQFF. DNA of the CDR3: TGTGCCAGCAGCTTGGTCCGGGGCTCCTACAATGAGCAGTTCTTC.

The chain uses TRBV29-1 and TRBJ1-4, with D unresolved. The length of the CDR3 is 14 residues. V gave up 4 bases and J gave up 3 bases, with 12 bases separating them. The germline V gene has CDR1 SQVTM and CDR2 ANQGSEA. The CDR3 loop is CSVAILWPNEKLFF. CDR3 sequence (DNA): TGCAGCGTTGCCATCCTCTGGCCTAATGAAAAACTGTTTTTT.

The CDR3 sequence is CASSSDRGLGANVLTF. For the CDR3, the DNA is TGTGCCAGCAGCTCGGACAGGGGGCTTGGGGCCAACGTCCTGACTTTC. J is TRBJ2-6 and V is TRBV7-6, with TRBD1 matching 11 bases. After removal of 4 bases from V and 3 bases from J, the junction contained 2 bases not matched to a gene. The germline V gene has CDR1 SGHVS and CDR2 FNYEAQ. This CDR3 is 16 amino acids long. Combining the CDR3 with reference TRBV7-6 and TRBJ2-6 gives the whole variable domain GAGVSQSPRYKVTKRGQDVALRCDPISGHVSLYWYRQALGQGPEFLTYFNYEAQQDKSGLPNDRFSAERPEGSISTLTIQRTEQRDSAMYRCASSSDRGLGANVLTFGAGSRLTVL.

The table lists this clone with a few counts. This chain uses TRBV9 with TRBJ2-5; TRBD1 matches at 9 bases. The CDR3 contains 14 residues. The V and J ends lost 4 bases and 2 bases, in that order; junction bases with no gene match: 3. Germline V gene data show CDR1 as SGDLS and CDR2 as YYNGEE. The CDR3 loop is CASSLDRGQETQYF. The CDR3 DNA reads TGTGCCAGCAGCCTTGACAGGGGGCAAGAGACCCAGTACTTC.

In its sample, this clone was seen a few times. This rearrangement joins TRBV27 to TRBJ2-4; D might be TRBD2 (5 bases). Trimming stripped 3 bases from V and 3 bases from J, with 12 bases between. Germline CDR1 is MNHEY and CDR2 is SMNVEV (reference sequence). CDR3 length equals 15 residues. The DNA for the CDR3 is TGTGCCAGCAGTTTTATCGGGGAAGGCAAAAACATTCAGTACTTC. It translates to CASSFIGEGKNIQYF.

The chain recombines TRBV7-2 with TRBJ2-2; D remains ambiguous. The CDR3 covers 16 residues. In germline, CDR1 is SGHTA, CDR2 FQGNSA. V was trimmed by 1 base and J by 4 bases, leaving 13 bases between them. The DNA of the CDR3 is TGTGCCAGCAGCTTAGGTGTTAGTCCTGTCACCGGGGAGCTGTTTTTT. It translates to CASSLGVSPVTGELFF.

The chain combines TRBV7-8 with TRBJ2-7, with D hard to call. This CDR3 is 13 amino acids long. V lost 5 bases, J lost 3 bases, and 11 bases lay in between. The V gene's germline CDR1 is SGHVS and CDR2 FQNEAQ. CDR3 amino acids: CASSNGQVYEQYF. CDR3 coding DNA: TGTGCCAGCAGCAATGGGCAGGTCTACGAGCAGTACTTC.

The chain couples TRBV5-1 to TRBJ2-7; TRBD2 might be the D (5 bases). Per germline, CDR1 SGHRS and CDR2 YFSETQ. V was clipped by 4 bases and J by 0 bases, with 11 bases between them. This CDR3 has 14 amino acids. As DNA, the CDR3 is TGCGCCAGCAGCCAGTCTAGCACCTCCTACGAGCAGTACTTC. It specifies CASSQSSTSYEQYF. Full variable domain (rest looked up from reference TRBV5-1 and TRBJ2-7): KAGVTQTPRYLIKTRGQQVTLSCSPISGHRSVSWYQQTPGQGLQFLFEYFSETQRNKGNFPGRFSGRQFSNSRSEMNVSTLELGDSALYLCASSQSSTSYEQYFGPGTRLTVT.

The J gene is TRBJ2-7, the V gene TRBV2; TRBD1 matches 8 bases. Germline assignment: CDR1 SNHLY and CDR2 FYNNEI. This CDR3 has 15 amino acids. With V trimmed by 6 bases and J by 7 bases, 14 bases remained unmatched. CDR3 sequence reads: CASSQDRGGLGEQYF. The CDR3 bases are TGTGCCAGCAGCCAAGACAGGGGAGGCCTCGGTGAGCAGTACTTC.

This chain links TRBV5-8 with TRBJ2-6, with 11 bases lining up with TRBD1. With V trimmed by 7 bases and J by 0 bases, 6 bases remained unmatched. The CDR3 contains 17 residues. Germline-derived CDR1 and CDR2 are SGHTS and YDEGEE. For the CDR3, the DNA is TGTGCCAGCGCTCGGACAGGGGGCGGCTCTGGGGCCAACGTCCTGACTTTC. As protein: CASARTGGGSGANVLTF.

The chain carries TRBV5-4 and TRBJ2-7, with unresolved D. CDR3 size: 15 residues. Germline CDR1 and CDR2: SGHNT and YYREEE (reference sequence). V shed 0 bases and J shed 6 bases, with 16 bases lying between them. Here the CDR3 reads CASSLESGLTGEQYF. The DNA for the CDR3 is TGTGCCAGCAGCTTGGAGTCGGGTTTAACTGGCGAGCAGTACTTC. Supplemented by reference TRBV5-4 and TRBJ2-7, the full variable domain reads ETGVTQSPTHLIKTRGQQVTLRCSSQSGHNTVSWYQQALGQGPQFIFQYYREEENGRGNFPPRFSGLQFPNYSSELNVNALELDDSALYLCASSLESGLTGEQYFGPGTRLTVT.

CDR3 loop: CASSTRQGRAGNTIYF. The CDR3 bases are TGTGCCAGCAGCACCCGACAGGGGCGGGCTGGAAACACCATATATTTT. V gene TRBV9 combines with J gene TRBJ1-3; TRBD1 agrees at 8 bases. The germline gives CDR1 SGDLS, CDR2 YYNGEE. V lost 4 bases, J lost 2 bases, and 8 bases stayed unmatched. The CDR3 is made up of 16 amino acids.

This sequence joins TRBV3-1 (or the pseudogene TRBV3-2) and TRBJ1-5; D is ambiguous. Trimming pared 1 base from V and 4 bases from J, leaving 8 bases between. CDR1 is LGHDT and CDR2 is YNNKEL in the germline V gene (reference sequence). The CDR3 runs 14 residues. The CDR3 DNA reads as TGTGCCAGCAGCCAAGCGAACGGTAATCAGCCCCAGCATTTT. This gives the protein CASSQANGNQPQHF.

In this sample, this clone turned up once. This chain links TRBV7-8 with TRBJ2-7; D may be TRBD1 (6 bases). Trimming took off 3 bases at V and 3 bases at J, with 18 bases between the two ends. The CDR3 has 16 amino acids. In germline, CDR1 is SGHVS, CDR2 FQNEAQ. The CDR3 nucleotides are TGTGCCAGCAGCTTTTCGGGACACCCCCAGGTCTACGAGCAGTACTTC. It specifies CASSFSGHPQVYEQYF.

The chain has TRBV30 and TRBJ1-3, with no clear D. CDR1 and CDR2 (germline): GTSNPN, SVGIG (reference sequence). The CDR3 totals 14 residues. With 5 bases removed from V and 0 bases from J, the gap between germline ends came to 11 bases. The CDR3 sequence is CAWGTGSSGNTIYF. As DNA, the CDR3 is TGTGCCTGGGGCACGGGGTCCTCTGGAAACACCATATATTTT.

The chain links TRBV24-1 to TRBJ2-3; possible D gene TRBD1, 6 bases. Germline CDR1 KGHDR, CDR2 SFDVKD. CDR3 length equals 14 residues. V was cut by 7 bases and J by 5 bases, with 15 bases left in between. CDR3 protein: CATSARGGVDTQYF. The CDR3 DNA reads TGTGCCACCAGCGCCAGAGGGGGAGTAGATACGCAGTATTTT.

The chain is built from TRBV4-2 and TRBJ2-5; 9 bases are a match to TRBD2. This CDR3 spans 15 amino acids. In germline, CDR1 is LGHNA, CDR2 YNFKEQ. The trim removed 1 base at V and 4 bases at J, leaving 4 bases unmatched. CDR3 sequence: CASSQAGLALETQYF. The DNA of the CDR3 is TGTGCCAGCAGCCAAGCGGGACTAGCCCTAGAGACCCAGTACTTC.

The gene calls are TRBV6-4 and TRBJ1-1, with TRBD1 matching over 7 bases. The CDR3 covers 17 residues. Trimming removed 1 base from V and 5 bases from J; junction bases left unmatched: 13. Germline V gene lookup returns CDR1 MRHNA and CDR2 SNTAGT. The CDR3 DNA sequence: TGTGCCAGCAGTGACTACAGGGGTGGGGTCACTAAGACTGAAGCTTTCTTT. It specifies CASSDYRGGVTKTEAFF.

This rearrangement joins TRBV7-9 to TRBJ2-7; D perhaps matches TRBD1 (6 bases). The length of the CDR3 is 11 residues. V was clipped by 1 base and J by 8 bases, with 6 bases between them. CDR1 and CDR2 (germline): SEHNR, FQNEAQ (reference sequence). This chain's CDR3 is CASSLGDKQYF. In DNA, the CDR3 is TGTGCCAGCAGCTTAGGGGACAAGCAGTACTTC.

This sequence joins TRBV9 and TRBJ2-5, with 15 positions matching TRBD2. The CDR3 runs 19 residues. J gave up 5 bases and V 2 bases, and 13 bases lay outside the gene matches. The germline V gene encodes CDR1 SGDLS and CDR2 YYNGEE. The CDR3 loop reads CASSVGVGLAGGGWETQYF. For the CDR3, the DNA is TGTGCCAGCAGCGTTGGGGTCGGACTAGCGGGAGGGGGTTGGGAGACCCAGTACTTC.

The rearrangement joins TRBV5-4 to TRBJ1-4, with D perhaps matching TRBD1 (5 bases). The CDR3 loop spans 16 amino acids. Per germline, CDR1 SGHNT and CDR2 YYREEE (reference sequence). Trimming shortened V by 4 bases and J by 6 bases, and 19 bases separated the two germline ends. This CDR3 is CASSPGAGAGDEKLFF. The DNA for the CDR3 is TGTGCCAGCAGCCCCGGAGCTGGGGCGGGGGATGAAAAACTGTTTTTT.

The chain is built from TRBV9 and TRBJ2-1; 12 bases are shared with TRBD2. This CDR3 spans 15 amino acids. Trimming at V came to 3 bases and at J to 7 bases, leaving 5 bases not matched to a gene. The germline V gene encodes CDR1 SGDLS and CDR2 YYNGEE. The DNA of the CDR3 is TGTGCCAGCAGCGCAGGGACTAGCGGGCGGAATGAGCAGTTCTTC. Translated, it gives CASSAGTSGRNEQFF.

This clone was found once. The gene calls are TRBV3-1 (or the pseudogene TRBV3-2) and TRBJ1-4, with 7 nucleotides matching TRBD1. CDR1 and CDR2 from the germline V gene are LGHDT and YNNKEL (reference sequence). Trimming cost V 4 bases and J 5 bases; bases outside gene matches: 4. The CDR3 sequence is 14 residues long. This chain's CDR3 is CASSPQGRNEKLFF. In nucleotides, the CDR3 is TGTGCCAGCAGCCCACAGGGGAGAAATGAAAAACTGTTTTTT.

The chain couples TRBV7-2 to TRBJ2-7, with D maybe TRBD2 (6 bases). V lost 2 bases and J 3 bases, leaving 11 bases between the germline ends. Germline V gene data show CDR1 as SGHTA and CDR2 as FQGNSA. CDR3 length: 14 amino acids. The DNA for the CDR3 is TGTGCCAGCAGCTTAACCGGGACTCTCTACGAGCAGTACTTC. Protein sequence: CASSLTGTLYEQYF.

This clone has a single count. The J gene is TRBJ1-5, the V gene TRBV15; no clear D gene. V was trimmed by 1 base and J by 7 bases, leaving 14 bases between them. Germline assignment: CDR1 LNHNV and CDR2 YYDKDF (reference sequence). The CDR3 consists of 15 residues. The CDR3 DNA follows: TGTGCCACCAGCAGAGCTCGCGGTTATGGGCAGCCCCAGCATTTT. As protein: CATSRARGYGQPQHF.